This T cell receptor (beta chain) stems from a study of T-cell reconstitution after alpha-beta-depleted transplantation in children. Construction of the TCRbeta library involved unique molecular identifiers. TCRdb reanalysed the PCR reads using MiXCR and keeps one entry per CDR3 protein. The sample lists some 500,000 distinct CDR3 sequences; approximately 30% were seen once. This clonotype has just one count. The V end lost 4 bases, the J end lost 7 bases, and 8 bases lay between the germline ends. The CDR3 consists of 12 residues. CDR1 and CDR2 (germline): LNHDA, SQIVND (reference sequence). The receptor was isolated from a human donor who donated a stem cell graft to a child with aplastic anemia. The chain recombines TRBV19 with TRBJ2-1, with D possibly being TRBD1 (6 bases). The starting material was PBMCs from the stem cell graft donor, obtained from the stem cell graft. The CDR3 DNA follows: TGTGCCAGTAGTAACAGGGAGAATGAGCAGTTCTTC. It codes for CASSNRENEQFF.